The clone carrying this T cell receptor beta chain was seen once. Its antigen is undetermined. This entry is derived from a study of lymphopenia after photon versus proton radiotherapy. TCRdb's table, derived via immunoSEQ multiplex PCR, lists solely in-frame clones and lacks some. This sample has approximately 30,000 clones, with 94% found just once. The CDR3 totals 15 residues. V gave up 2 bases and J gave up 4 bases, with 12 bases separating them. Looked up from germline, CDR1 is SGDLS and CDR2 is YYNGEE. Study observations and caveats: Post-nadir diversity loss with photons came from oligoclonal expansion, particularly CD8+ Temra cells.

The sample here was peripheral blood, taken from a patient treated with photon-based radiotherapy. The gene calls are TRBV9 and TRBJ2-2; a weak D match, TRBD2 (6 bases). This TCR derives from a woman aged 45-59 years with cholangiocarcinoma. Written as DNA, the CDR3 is TGTGCCAGCAGCGTGGAGGGCGTCTCCACCGGGGAGCTGTTTTTT. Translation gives CASSVEGVSTGELFF.